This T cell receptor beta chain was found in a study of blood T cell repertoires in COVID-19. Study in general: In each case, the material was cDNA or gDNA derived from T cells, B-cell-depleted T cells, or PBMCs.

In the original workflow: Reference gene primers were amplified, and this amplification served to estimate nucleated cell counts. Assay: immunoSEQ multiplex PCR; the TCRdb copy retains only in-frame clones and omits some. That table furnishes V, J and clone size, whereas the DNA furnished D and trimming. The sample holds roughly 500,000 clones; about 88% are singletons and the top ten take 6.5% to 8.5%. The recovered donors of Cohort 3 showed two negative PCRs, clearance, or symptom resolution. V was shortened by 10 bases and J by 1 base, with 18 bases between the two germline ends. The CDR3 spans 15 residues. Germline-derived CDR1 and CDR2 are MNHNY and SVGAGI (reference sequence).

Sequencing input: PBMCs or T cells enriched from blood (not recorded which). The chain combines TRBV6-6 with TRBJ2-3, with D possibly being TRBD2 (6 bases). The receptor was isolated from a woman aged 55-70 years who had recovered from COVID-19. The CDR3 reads CATTSGGAGTDTQYF. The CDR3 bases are TGTGCCACCACCTCGGGCGGGGCGGGCACAGATACGCAGTATTTT.